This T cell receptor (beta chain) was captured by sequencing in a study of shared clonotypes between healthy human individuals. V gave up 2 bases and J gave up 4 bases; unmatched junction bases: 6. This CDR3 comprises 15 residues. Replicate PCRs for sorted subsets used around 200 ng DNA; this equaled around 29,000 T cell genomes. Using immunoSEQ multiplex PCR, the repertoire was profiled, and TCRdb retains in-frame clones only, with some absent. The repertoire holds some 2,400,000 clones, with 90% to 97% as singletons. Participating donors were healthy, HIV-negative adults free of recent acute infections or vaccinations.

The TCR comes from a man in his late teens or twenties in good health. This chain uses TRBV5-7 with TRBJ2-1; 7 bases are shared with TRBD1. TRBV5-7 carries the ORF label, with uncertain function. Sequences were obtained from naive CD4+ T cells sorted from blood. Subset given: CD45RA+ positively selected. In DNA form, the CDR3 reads TGTGCCAGCAGCTTAGAGGGGGCCCGGTACAATGAGCAGTTCTTC. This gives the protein CASSLEGARYNEQFF.